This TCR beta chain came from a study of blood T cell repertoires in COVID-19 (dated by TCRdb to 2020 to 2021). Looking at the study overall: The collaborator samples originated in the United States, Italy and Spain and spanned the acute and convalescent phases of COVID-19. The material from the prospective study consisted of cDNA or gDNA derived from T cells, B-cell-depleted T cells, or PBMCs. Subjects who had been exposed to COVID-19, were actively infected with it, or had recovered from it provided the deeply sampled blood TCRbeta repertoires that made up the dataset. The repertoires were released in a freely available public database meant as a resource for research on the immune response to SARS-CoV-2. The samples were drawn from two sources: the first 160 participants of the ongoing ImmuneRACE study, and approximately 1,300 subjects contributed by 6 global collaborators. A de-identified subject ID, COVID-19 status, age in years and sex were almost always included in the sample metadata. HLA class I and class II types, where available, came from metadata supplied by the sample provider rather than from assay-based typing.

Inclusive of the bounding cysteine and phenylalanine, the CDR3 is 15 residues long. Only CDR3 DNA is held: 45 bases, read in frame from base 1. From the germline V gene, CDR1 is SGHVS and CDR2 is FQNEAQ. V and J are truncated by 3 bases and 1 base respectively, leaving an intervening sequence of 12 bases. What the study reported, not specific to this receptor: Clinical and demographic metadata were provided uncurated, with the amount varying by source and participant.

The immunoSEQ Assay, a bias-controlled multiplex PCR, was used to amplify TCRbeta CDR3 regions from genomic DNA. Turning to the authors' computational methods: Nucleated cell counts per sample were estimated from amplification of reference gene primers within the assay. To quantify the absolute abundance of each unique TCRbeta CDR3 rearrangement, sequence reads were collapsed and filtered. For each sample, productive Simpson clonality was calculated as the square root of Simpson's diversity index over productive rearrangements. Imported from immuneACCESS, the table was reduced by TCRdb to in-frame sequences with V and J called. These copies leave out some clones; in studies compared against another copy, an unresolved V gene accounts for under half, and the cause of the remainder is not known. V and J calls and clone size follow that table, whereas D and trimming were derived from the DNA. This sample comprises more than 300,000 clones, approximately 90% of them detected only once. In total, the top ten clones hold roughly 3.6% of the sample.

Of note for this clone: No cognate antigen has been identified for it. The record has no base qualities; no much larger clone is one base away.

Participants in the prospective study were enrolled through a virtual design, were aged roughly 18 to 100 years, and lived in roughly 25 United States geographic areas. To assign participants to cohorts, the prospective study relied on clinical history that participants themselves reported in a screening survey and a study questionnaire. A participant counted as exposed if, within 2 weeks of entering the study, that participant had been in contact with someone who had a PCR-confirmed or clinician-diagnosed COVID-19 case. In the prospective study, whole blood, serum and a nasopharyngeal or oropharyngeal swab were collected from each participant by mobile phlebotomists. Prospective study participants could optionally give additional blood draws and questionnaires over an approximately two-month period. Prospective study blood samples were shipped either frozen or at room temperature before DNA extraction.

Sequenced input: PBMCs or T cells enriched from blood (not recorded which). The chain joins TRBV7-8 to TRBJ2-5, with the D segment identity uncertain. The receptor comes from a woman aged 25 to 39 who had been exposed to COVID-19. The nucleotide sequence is TGTGCCAGCAGCTTTTCCCTAATACTCCAAGAGACCCAGTACTTC. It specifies CASSFSLILQETQYF.